This T cell receptor (beta chain) was identified during a study of cytomegalovirus exposure and HLA in healthy donors. The primer mix had 60 Vbeta and 13 Jbeta primers. Clones were read by immunoSEQ multiplex PCR, and TCRdb kept only the in-frame ones, dropping some. Of under 80,000 clones listed, less than 85% are singletons. This receptor was taken from a woman aged 25 to 39 in good health and CMV-seronegative. Sequenced: PBMCs.

The CDR3 DNA follows: TGTGCCAGTAGTACCCCCTGGGGGACAGGGGGGGACCAAGAGACCCAGTACTTC. Translated, it gives CASSTPWGTGGDQETQYF. The chain has TRBV19 and TRBJ2-5; 11 nucleotides line up with TRBD1. Germline loops: CDR1 LNHDA, CDR2 SQIVND (reference sequence). V gave up 4 bases and J gave up 0 bases; unmatched junction bases: 10. The CDR3 length is 18 residues.